The 20 T cell receptor beta chains listed next were all sequenced from one sample in a study of technical replicates of blood from several donors (dated by TCRdb to about 2017). The library was obtained by the immunoSEQ multiplex PCR assay. TCRdb mirrors the immuneACCESS table, restricted to in-frame sequences. Some clones are absent from its copies; in checked studies, under half trace to an unresolved V gene, and the reason for the others is unknown. Across this sample there are 100,000 or so clones, with over 85% seen only once. The ten largest clonotypes hold roughly 0.22% of the sample. The sample comprised T cells isolated from PBMCs. All receptors derive from a human donor in good health.

The J gene is TRBJ2-7, the V gene TRBV4-2; D is possibly TRBD2 (5 bases). This CDR3 comprises 14 residues. V lost 0 bases and J 11 bases, leaving 17 bases between the germline ends. Germline assignment: CDR1 LGHNA and CDR2 YNFKEQ. CDR3 protein: CASSQDWVEGIEYF. The DNA of the CDR3 is TGTGCCAGCAGCCAAGATTGGGTTGAGGGAATTGAGTACTTC.

The rearrangement uses TRBV13 and TRBJ1-2; D gene ambiguous. Germline loops: CDR1 PRHDT, CDR2 FYEKMQ (reference sequence). CDR3 size: 15 residues. V was cut by 5 bases and J by 0 bases, with 13 bases left in between. The CDR3 DNA follows: TGTGCCAGCAGCCGCGTCTGGTCATCTAACTATGGCTACACCTTC. Amino acids: CASSRVWSSNYGYTF.

The rearrangement joins TRBV27 to TRBJ1-5; weak D call: TRBD1 (6 bases). V was clipped by 8 bases and J by 6 bases, with 17 bases between them. The CDR3 spans 14 residues. Germline values: CDR1 MNHEY, CDR2 SMNVEV (reference sequence). CDR3 bases: TGTGCCAGCCGAACCACAGGGTCGGGTCAGCCCCAGCATTTT. As protein: CASRTTGSGQPQHF.

The chain joins TRBV11-2 to TRBJ2-7; 8 nucleotides match TRBD2. Germline CDR1 is SGHAT and CDR2 is FQNNGV. This CDR3 region has 14 residues. Germline trimming cut 2 bases from V and 7 bases from J; bases unmatched to any gene: 7. CDR3 sequence (DNA): TGTGCCAGCAGCTTATTGCGGGGGGCCAGGGAGCAGTACTTC. Protein product: CASSLLRGAREQYF.

The chain joins TRBV21-1 to TRBJ2-3; TRBD2 is taken as the D call from the table, unchecked against the DNA. TRBV21-1 is a pseudogene locus. CDR3 size: 14 residues. In nucleotides, the CDR3 is TGTGCCAGCAGCAAAGGGTTAGGCACAGATACGCAGTATTTT. Translated: CASSKGLGTDTQYF.

This chain connects TRBV29-1 to TRBJ1-2; possibly TRBD1 for D (6 bases). The CDR3 has 13 residues. CDR1 is SQVTM and CDR2 is ANQGSEA in the germline V gene. The V end was cut by 5 bases, the J end by 3 bases, with 13 bases between. The CDR3 DNA is TGCAGCGTTACAGGGATAGGGGACTATGGCTACACCTTC. This codes for CSVTGIGDYGYTF.

The chain combines TRBV30 with TRBJ1-5; 11 bases are a match to TRBD1. Germline V gives CDR1 GTSNPN, CDR2 SVGIG (reference sequence). The junction had 6 bases not matched to a gene; V was cut back by 2 bases and J by 6 bases. CDR3 size: 15 residues. The CDR3: CAWSYGTGGVQPQHF. DNA for the CDR3: TGTGCCTGGAGTTATGGGACAGGGGGAGTTCAGCCCCAGCATTTT.

J is TRBJ2-7 and V is TRBV5-1; maybe TRBD1 (6 bases). This CDR3 is 14 amino acids long. V lost 2 bases and J lost 4, with 13 bases in between. Germline V gene data show CDR1 as SGHRS and CDR2 as YFSETQ. DNA of the CDR3: TGCGCCAGCAGCTTAGGGGGAGAGTCTTACGAGCAGTACTTC. It translates to CASSLGGESYEQYF.

The chain couples TRBV28 to TRBJ2-1, with no clear D. Trimming shortened V by 5 bases and J by 1 base, and 12 bases separated the two germline ends. CDR1 and CDR2 from the germline V gene are MDHEN and SYDVKM. The CDR3 consists of 15 residues. The CDR3 nucleotides are TGTGCCAGCAGTGCCGATCCCGGGTCCTACAATGAGCAGTTCTTC. It specifies CASSADPGSYNEQFF.

The chain has TRBV5-1 and TRBJ1-2; 7 positions agree with TRBD1. Germline CDR1 is SGHRS and CDR2 is YFSETQ. The V and J ends lost 3 bases and 6 bases, in that order; junction bases with no gene match: 11. This CDR3 contains 15 residues. The DNA of the CDR3 is TGCGCCAGCAGCTCCGGGACAGCCTACCGAGATGGCTACACCTTC. This translates into CASSSGTAYRDGYTF.

The chain uses TRBV19 and TRBJ2-7; a possible D gene is TRBD2 (6 bases). V dropped 6 bases and J dropped 1 base, with 13 bases sitting between them. From germline, CDR1 is LNHDA and CDR2 SQIVND (reference sequence). The CDR3 sequence is 14 residues long. CDR3 region: CASREGSKSYEQYF. The CDR3 nucleotides are TGTGCCAGTAGGGAGGGGTCGAAATCCTACGAGCAGTACTTC. The whole variable domain, remainder taken from reference TRBV19 and TRBJ2-7, is DGGITQSPKYLFRKEGQNVTLSCEQNLNHDAMYWYRQDPGQGLRLIYYSQIVNDFQKGDIAEGYSVSREKKESFPLTVTSAQKNPTAFYLCASREGSKSYEQYFGPGTRLTVT.

CDR3 sequence reads: CASSLQIRSSGNTIYF. As DNA, the CDR3 is TGTGCCAGCAGCTTGCAGATCCGAAGCTCTGGAAACACCATATATTTT. The rearrangement uses TRBV11-2 and TRBJ1-3; no clear D gene. This CDR3 is built from 16 residues. Trimming shortened V by 3 bases and J by 0 bases, and 12 bases separated the two germline ends. Germline CDR1 SGHAT, CDR2 FQNNGV.

The V and J genes are TRBV21-1 and TRBJ1-6; whether TRBD1, the table's D call, matches the DNA was not checked. TRBV21-1 counts as a pseudogene. The CDR3 extends over 14 amino acids. The CDR3 spells CASSKEGDNSPLHF. In nucleotides, the CDR3 is TGTGCCAGCAGCAAAGAGGGGGACAATTCACCCCTCCACTTT.

This chain links TRBV5-4 with TRBJ2-3; 7 bases line up with TRBD2. CDR3 length: 15 amino acids. After removal of 2 bases from V and 2 bases from J, the junction contained 5 bases not matched to a gene. CDR1 is SGHNT and CDR2 is YYREEE in the germline V gene (reference sequence). The CDR3 DNA follows: TGTGCCAGCAGCTTAGGACTAGGCAACACAGATACGCAGTATTTT. As protein: CASSLGLGNTDTQYF. Combining the CDR3 with reference TRBV5-4 and TRBJ2-3 gives the whole variable domain ETGVTQSPTHLIKTRGQQVTLRCSSQSGHNTVSWYQQALGQGPQFIFQYYREEENGRGNFPPRFSGLQFPNYSSELNVNALELDDSALYLCASSLGLGNTDTQYFGPGTRLTVL.

V gene TRBV27 combines with J gene TRBJ1-2, with 12 bases matching TRBD1. Trimming cost V 5 bases and J 3 bases; bases outside gene matches: 4. This CDR3 is built from 15 residues. Germline V CDR1 and CDR2: MNHEY, SMNVEV (reference sequence). The CDR3 region has the DNA TGTGCCAGCAGTCCAGGGACAGGGGGCGACTATGGCTACACCTTC. It translates to CASSPGTGGDYGYTF.

The chain employs TRBV2 and TRBJ2-3; 7 bases align to TRBD2. Per germline, CDR1 SNHLY and CDR2 FYNNEI. The CDR3 sequence is 16 residues long. V lost 0 bases to trimming and J lost 3 bases; unmatched junction nucleotides: 6. CDR3 nucleotides: TGTGCCAGCAGTGAAGCGCTAGGACTAGAAACAGATACGCAGTATTTT. It is translated as CASSEALGLETDTQYF.

The gene calls are TRBV4-1 and TRBJ1-5, with a weak D call TRBD1 (6 bases). The germline V gene encodes CDR1 MGHRA and CDR2 YSYEKL. The CDR3 has 17 residues. The V end lost 2 bases, the J end lost 2 bases, and 16 bases lay between the germline ends. The CDR3 nucleotides are TGCGCCAGCAGCCAAAAACAGACAGGCTTCGGCAATCAGCCCCAGCATTTT. Encoded protein: CASSQKQTGFGNQPQHF.

The chain recombines TRBV19 with TRBJ2-1; D is undetermined. Looked up from germline, CDR1 is LNHDA and CDR2 is SQIVND (reference sequence). V was shortened by 3 bases and J by 5 bases, with 5 bases between the two germline ends. The CDR3 covers 12 residues. In nucleotides, the CDR3 is TGTGCCAGTAGTATTTTAGACAATGAGCAGTTCTTC. This translates into CASSILDNEQFF.

The sample holds one count of this clone. The chain's CDR3 is CASSEARGGQETQYF. The CDR3 DNA reads as TGTGCCAGCAGTGAAGCGCGCGGGGGCCAAGAGACCCAGTACTTC. The V call is TRBV2, the J call TRBJ2-5; the match to TRBD2 covers 7 bases. Germline V gene lookup returns CDR1 SNHLY and CDR2 FYNNEI. V lost 0 bases to trimming and J lost 1 base; unmatched junction nucleotides: 2. The CDR3 is made up of 15 amino acids.

The rearrangement links TRBV7-9 to TRBJ1-1; the D is unclear. Trimming shortened V by 2 bases and J by 3 bases, and 4 bases separated the two germline ends. This CDR3 spans 12 amino acids. The germline CDR1 and CDR2 sequences are SEHNR and FQNEAQ (reference sequence). CDR3 amino acids: CASSLSDTEAFF. The CDR3 DNA reads TGTGCCAGCAGCTTATCGGACACTGAAGCTTTCTTT.